Described below is a single T cell receptor (beta chain) sequence and its context. The ends were cut back, 1 base at V and 4 bases at J, with 6 bases in the middle. This CDR3 is 12 amino acids long. This sample is part of a study of blood T cell repertoires in COVID-19. In the study overall: Samples representing acute and convalescent COVID-19 were sourced from the United States, Italy and Spain. PBMCs, B-cell-depleted T cells, or T cells provided the cDNA or gDNA that made up the material.

Per the authors' pipeline: By means of reference gene primer amplification, nucleated cell counts were estimated. Libraries were prepared by immunoSEQ multiplex PCR; TCRdb keeps only in-frame clonotypes and omits some of them. D and trimming come from the DNA, and the V and J calls and clone size come from that table. There are about 64,000 clones in the sample; approximately 78% occur only once, and roughly 12% lies in the top ten. The material sequenced was peripheral blood. The TCR comes from a human donor in a cohort sampled during active COVID-19. This chain links TRBV5-7 with TRBJ2-7, with D hard to call. TRBV5-7 is identified as an open reading frame with a role that is uncertain. CDR3 in DNA: TGTGCCAGCAGCTTGTTTCGGTACGAGCAGTACTTC. It is translated as CASSLFRYEQYF.